The rows below give T cell receptor beta chains drawn from one sample of a study of tumor-infiltrating lymphocytes in primary liver carcinoma. TCRdb used MiXCR to reprocess the multiplex PCR reads, holding one entry per CDR3 protein. The sample carries 100,000 to 150,000 distinct CDR3 sequences, approximately 70% recorded once. The specimen was liver tumor tissue from sampling region 1. All receptors derive from a woman aged 60-70 years with primary liver carcinoma and hepatitis B virus infection. Each CDR3 is given without its conserved first and last residue. D genes are given only for firm matches. Expanded clones get a size class; other rows say once, few or many, or leave the size out.

cdr3_aa: ASSNFPSLGSGYT; j_call: TRBJ1-2; d_call: -; clone_size: -; v_call: TRBV28
cdr3_aa: ASSAATSGYNEQF; j_call: TRBJ2-1; d_call: TRBD2; clone_size: many; v_call: TRBV6-1
cdr3_aa: ASSSGGPYEQY; j_call: TRBJ2-7; d_call: TRBD2; clone_size: -; v_call: TRBV5-1
cdr3_aa: ACSSQRSSYVQY; j_call: TRBJ2-7; d_call: -; clone_size: -; v_call: TRBV6-1
cdr3_aa: SAATGDQPQQ; j_call: TRBJ1-5; d_call: -; clone_size: -; v_call: TRBV20-1
cdr3_aa: PSRVRSGYT; j_call: TRBJ1-2; d_call: -; clone_size: few; v_call: TRBV6-1
cdr3_aa: TSSLVSGTAPYNEQF; j_call: TRBJ2-1; d_call: -; clone_size: -; v_call: TRBV4-2
cdr3_aa: ANGHRDSRYEQY; j_call: TRBJ2-7; d_call: TRBD1; clone_size: -; v_call: TRBV11-2
cdr3_aa: SVPKGEQY; j_call: TRBJ2-7; d_call: -; clone_size: once; v_call: TRBV20-1
cdr3_aa: ASSRGQSGGYT; j_call: TRBJ1-2; d_call: -; clone_size: few; v_call: TRBV4-1
cdr3_aa: ASSLFPGGEIQY; j_call: TRBJ2-5; d_call: -; clone_size: once; v_call: TRBV11-2
cdr3_aa: ASNLAVQKNIQY; j_call: TRBJ2-4; d_call: -; clone_size: -; v_call: TRBV11-2
cdr3_aa: ASSLDSPGYNEQF; j_call: TRBJ2-1; d_call: -; clone_size: -; v_call: TRBV5-1
cdr3_aa: ASSLGQAPNYGYT; j_call: TRBJ1-2; d_call: -; clone_size: many; v_call: TRBV7-9